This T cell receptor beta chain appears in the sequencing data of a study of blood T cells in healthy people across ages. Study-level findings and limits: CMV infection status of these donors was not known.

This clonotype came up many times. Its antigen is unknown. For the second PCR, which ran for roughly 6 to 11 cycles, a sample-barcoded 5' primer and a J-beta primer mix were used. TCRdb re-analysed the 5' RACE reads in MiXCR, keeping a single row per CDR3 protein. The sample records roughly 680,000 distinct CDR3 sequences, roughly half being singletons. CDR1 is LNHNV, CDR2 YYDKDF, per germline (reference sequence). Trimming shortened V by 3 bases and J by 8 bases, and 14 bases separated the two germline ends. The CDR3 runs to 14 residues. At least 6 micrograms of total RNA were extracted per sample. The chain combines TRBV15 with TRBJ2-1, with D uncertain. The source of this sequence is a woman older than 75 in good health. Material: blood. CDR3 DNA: TGTGCCACCAGCAGCTTAGCTACTGGCGATGAGCAGTTCTTC. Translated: CATSSLATGDEQFF.